This T cell receptor beta chain was documented in a study of CD8+ T cells in alopecia areata (dated by TCRdb to 2016 to 2018). Looking at the study overall: The treated patients, all with moderate-to-severe alopecia areata, were enrolled in an open-label pilot trial of oral tofacitinib given at 5 to 10 mg twice daily. Tofacitinib was given for 6 to 18 months, followed by 6 months of follow-up off drug to assess delayed response and recurrence. For the treated patients, the SALT score, which quantifies what percentage of scalp surface area is affected, served as the measure of disease severity. In both human patients and the C3H/HeJ mouse model, the study applied high-throughput TCRbeta sequencing to look at T cell clonal expansion in alopecia areata. Scalp tissue and sorted CD4+ and CD8+ peripheral blood T cells from patchy and totalis/universalis alopecia areata patients and from healthy controls were covered by human TCRbeta sequencing. Tofacitinib-treated patients had biopsies at baseline and at 4 and 24 weeks of treatment, with a later scalp biopsy in several patients. Scalp clonality was compared across normal scalp (n=4), patchy alopecia areata scalp (n=8), and alopecia totalis/universalis scalp (n=8). RNA was obtained with the PAXgene miRNA kit for fixed scalp, the miRNeasy kit for PBMCs, and the RNeasy kit for mouse skin. immunoSEQ multiplex PCR using 35 Vbeta forward primers and 13 Jbeta reverse primers was used to amplify TCRbeta CDR3 regions.

Receptor libraries were prepared by the immunoSEQ multiplex PCR assay. To provide template for TCR sequencing, every sample had RNA extracted and reverse transcribed into cDNA. First-strand cDNA was synthesized using SuperScript III with a 2:1 mix of oligo-dT and random hexamers. A synthetic immune receptor repertoire was used to gauge amplification bias, and whatever bias remained was removed computationally. The original pipeline was this. Raw reads were preprocessed to remove errors, and CDR3 was defined according to IMGT conventions as the region from the conserved cysteine to phenylalanine. Clonality was computed by normalizing Shannon entropy by log2 of the number of productive unique TCRs and subtracting the result from 1. Whether scalp clones were CD4 or CD8 was inferred by matching scalp TCRbeta sequences against CD4 and CD8 repertoires sorted from blood. TCRdb re-hosts the immuneACCESS table, in-frame sequences only. Its copies lack some clones; in the studies checked, an unresolved V gene accounts for under half of them, and the cause for the rest is not known. V and J calls and clone size follow that table, whereas D and trimming were derived from the DNA. The sample table lists 130,000 or so clones, about 86% of them with a count of one. Jointly, the top ten make up over 10% of the sample.

The sample's time point label is to be understood as: around 28 days on oral tofacitinib. This sample's treatment or condition label indicates: oral pan-JAK inhibitor, 5-10 mg twice daily. Peripheral blood and lesional scalp punch biopsies were obtained from patients with alopecia areata. PBMCs were separated by density centrifugation and stained for CD3, CD4 and CD8, after which CD4+ and CD8+ T cells were sorted on a FACSAria. The paper as a whole reports these results and caveats: Unlike mouse skin, which is dominated by gammadelta T cells, normal human skin has resident alphabeta T cells that are also sequenced, and this complicates analysis of the scalp TCR repertoire. Many expanded lesional clones persisted in scalp and blood during tofacitinib treatment, which may partly explain relapse after stopping treatment. Higher clonality and more expanded CD8+ clones were observed in lesional scalp than in normal scalp, particularly in alopecia totalis/universalis, a finding suggestive of antigenic drive. With tofacitinib, both scalp clonality and the number of expanded CD8+ clones among the top 100 scalp clones went down significantly. Shared TCR sequences between patients were less evident than in mice, which may be partly attributable to HLA diversity in the patient population. Because the treated cohort was small and had only one nonresponder, larger studies are needed to examine links between baseline CD8+ expansion and response.

About this clone: Which antigen it targets is not known. The record has no base qualities; no much larger clone is one base away.

Relative to germline, V is 5 bases shorter and J is 6 bases shorter, with 17 bases between their ends. The CDR3 holds 15 amino acids from the cysteine to the phenylalanine. Left in the record is the CDR3 DNA by itself, 45 bases read in frame from the first base. CDR1 SEHNR and CDR2 FQNEAQ were looked up in the germline V gene (reference sequence). This receptor was identified in a human donor with alopecia areata. Material: CD8+ T cells sorted from blood, obtained at week 4, from a patient treated with tofacitinib. The chain uses TRBV7-9 and TRBJ2-1; the D segment is perhaps TRBD1 or TRBD2, each sharing 5 matched bases. The bases read TGTGCCAGCAGCCTCCCGGGACCTACACGCAATGAGCAGTTCTTC. This gives the protein CASSLPGPTRNEQFF.